Below, 21 T cell receptor beta chains from the same sample are listed, as sequenced in a study of beta chain features in type 1 diabetes. These TCRs' antigens remain unknown. The entirety of the isolated RNA underwent reverse transcription, so expressed TCRB transcripts were sequenced. The protocol was immunoSEQ multiplex PCR, while the TCRdb copy is restricted to in-frame clones and leaves out a portion. The sample lists 550,000 to 850,000 clones; roughly an eighth were seen once. Points from the study as a whole: All four CD4+ subsets from Type 1 diabetes patients carried moderately but significantly shorter TCRB CDR3s.

Sequencing was done on a sample of naive CD4+ T cells from blood. These TCRs come from a young man with type 1 diabetes.

The chain carries TRBV30 and TRBJ1-6; possibly TRBD1 for D (5 bases). The CDR3 sequence is 15 residues long. Trimming removed 0 bases at V and 10 bases at J, with 16 bases between. Germline CDR1 and CDR2: GTSNPN and SVGIG (reference sequence). The CDR3 here is CAWSVGPRGGSPLHF. CDR3 sequence (DNA): TGTGCCTGGAGTGTAGGTCCCCGGGGCGGGTCACCCCTCCACTTT.

The chain couples TRBV2 to TRBJ2-5; D is ambiguous. Germline-derived CDR1 and CDR2 are SNHLY and FYNNEI. The V gene lost 7 bases and the J gene lost 3 bases, with 9 bases spanning the gap. The CDR3 consists of 12 residues. CDR3 region: CASTLTEETQYF. CDR3 DNA: TGTGCCAGCACTCTCACGGAAGAGACCCAGTACTTC.

This clone has just a few counts. CDR3 nucleotides: TGTGCCAGCACGGAGAGCTACGAGCAGTACTTC. Encoded protein: CASTESYEQYF. V and J are TRBV28 and TRBJ2-7; no reliable D call. The V gene's germline CDR1 is MDHEN and CDR2 SYDVKM. The germline V and J ends were trimmed by 7 bases and 3 bases, with 7 bases remaining between them. The CDR3 totals 11 residues.

In its sample, this clone was seen a few times. This chain connects TRBV6-1 to TRBJ1-4, with D perhaps matching TRBD1 (5 bases). Germline CDR1 is MNHNS and CDR2 is SASEGT. Trimming cost V 4 bases and J 2 bases, with 14 bases left between them. The CDR3 totals 16 residues. The CDR3 nucleotides are TGTGCCAGCAGTGGAGGACCGGGACGGACTAATGAAAAACTGTTTTTT. This sequence encodes CASSGGPGRTNEKLFF.

A few counts support this clone. The chain recombines TRBV30 with TRBJ2-5; tentatively, D is TRBD2 (6 bases). The CDR3 has 16 residues. Trimming cost V 0 bases and J 5 bases, with 19 bases left between them. CDR1 is GTSNPN and CDR2 is SVGIG in the germline V gene (reference sequence). The CDR3 region is CAWSVGDSKTGETQYF. The CDR3 DNA reads as TGTGCCTGGAGTGTTGGGGACTCAAAAACCGGGGAGACCCAGTACTTC.

This clone was observed a handful of times. The V call is TRBV7-2, the J call TRBJ2-7, with D maybe TRBD1 (5 bases). The CDR3 contains 12 residues. The V and J ends lost 2 bases and 6 bases respectively, with 8 bases between them. CDR1 and CDR2 (germline): SGHTA, FQGNSA. In DNA form, the CDR3 reads TGTGCCAGCAGCTTATTGGGGCTCGAGCAGTACTTC. This translates into CASSLLGLEQYF.

V is TRBV5-6 and J is TRBJ1-1; D is undetermined. The germline CDR1 and CDR2 sequences are SGHDT and YYEEEE. The CDR3 consists of 15 residues. Between the trimmed V and J ends, which lost 0 bases and 1 base, there was a span of 10 bases. The CDR3 spells CASSLVEIRNTEAFF. CDR3 DNA: TGTGCCAGCAGCTTGGTAGAGATAAGGAACACTGAAGCTTTCTTT.

V usage is TRBV29-1 and J usage is TRBJ1-2, with no clear D. Germline-derived CDR1 and CDR2 are SQVTM and ANQGSEA. The CDR3 is 13 residues long. Deletions cut 3 bases from V and 3 bases from J, with 11 bases between. The CDR3 DNA is TGCAGCGTTGAGGGCTCACGGGACTATGGCTACACCTTC. It is translated as CSVEGSRDYGYTF. The full variable domain, its missing parts supplied by reference TRBV29-1 and TRBJ1-2, is SAVISQKPSRDICQRGTSLTIQCQVDSQVTMMFWYRQQPGQSLTLIATANQGSEATYESGFVIDKFPISRPNLTFSTLTVSNMSPEDSSIYLCSVEGSRDYGYTFGSGTRLTVV.

This clone was detected ten times or more. The CDR3 DNA follows: TGTGCCAGCAGCCCGCAGGGGGGACACGAGCAGTACTTC. Protein product: CASSPQGGHEQYF. The chain has TRBV14 and TRBJ2-7; maybe TRBD1 (7 bases). V lost 4 bases, J lost 5 bases, and 12 bases lay in between. There are 13 residues in the CDR3. The germline V gene has CDR1 SGHDN and CDR2 FVKESK.

The chain has TRBV5-1 and TRBJ1-2; D unclear. Trimming stripped 0 bases from V and 0 bases from J, with 9 bases between. Germline V gives CDR1 SGHRS, CDR2 YFSETQ. The CDR3 loop spans 15 amino acids. As DNA, the CDR3 is TGCGCCAGCAGCTTGGGTCCGAAAGCTAACTATGGCTACACCTTC. This sequence encodes CASSLGPKANYGYTF.

Only a few counts were recorded for this clone. V is TRBV27 and J is TRBJ2-7; the D gene is possibly TRBD2 (5 bases). The CDR3 extends over 14 amino acids. The V gene's germline CDR1 is MNHEY and CDR2 SMNVEV (reference sequence). With 2 bases removed from V and 1 base from J, the gap between germline ends came to 9 bases. The CDR3 coding sequence is TGTGCCAGCAGTTTAGAAGGAGGATCCTACGAGCAGTACTTC. Its protein is CASSLEGGSYEQYF.

This clone was seen a handful of times. CDR3 sequence reads: CASRDPGQGTQPLHF. The CDR3 coding sequence is TGTGCCAGTAGGGACCCGGGACAGGGAACCCAACCCCTCCACTTT. V gene TRBV19 combines with J gene TRBJ1-6, with 9 bases identical to TRBD1. CDR3 length: 15 amino acids. Trimming cost V 6 bases and J 12 bases; bases outside gene matches: 12. Germline V gene data show CDR1 as LNHDA and CDR2 as SQIVND (reference sequence).

This rearrangement joins TRBV30 to TRBJ1-1; D not certain. The ends were cut back, 4 bases at V and 8 bases at J, with 8 bases in the middle. The CDR3 has 10 amino acids. Germline-derived CDR1 and CDR2 are GTSNPN and SVGIG (reference sequence). The CDR3 sequence: CAWNGPEAFF. The CDR3 DNA sequence: TGTGCCTGGAATGGTCCGGAAGCTTTCTTT.

V and J are TRBV7-2 and TRBJ2-7; no clear D. The ends were cut back, 5 bases at V and 5 bases at J, with 19 bases in the middle. Germline CDR1 reads SGHTA; CDR2 reads FQGNSA. This CDR3 contains 15 residues. The CDR3, as DNA: TGTGCCAGCAGCCAAGTCTTGGGCCCAGGAAACGAGCAGTACTTC. Encoded protein: CASSQVLGPGNEQYF. Combining the CDR3 with reference TRBV7-2 and TRBJ2-7 gives the whole variable domain GAGVSQSPSNKVTEKGKDVELRCDPISGHTALYWYRQSLGQGLEFLIYFQGNSAPDKSGLPSDRFSAERTGGSVSTLTIQRTQQEDSAVYLCASSQVLGPGNEQYFGPGTRLTVT.

This chain uses TRBV7-8 with TRBJ2-3, with TRBD1 matching 11 bases. CDR1 and CDR2 from the germline V gene are SGHVS and FQNEAQ. CDR3 length: 13 residues. V gave up 6 bases and J gave up 4 bases; unmatched junction bases: 0. This CDR3 reads CASRGQGADTQYF. The CDR3 bases are TGTGCCAGCAGGGGACAGGGGGCAGATACGCAGTATTTT.

The chain combines TRBV7-9 with TRBJ1-1, with TRBD1 identical over 7 bases. CDR1 SEHNR and CDR2 FQNEAQ come from the germline V gene (reference sequence). The V segment lost 5 bases and the J segment 4 bases; nucleotides outside the gene matches: 7. The length of the CDR3 is 14 residues. CDR3 sequence (DNA): TGTGCCAGCAGCCCGATGACAGGGCTCACTGAAGCTTTCTTT. Encoded protein: CASSPMTGLTEAFF. The variable domain in full, completed from reference TRBV7-9 and TRBJ1-1, reads DTGVSQNPRHKITKRGQNVTFRCDPISEHNRLYWYRQTLGQGPEFLTYFQNEAQLEKSRLLSDRFSAERPKGSFSTLEIQRTEQGDSAMYLCASSPMTGLTEAFFGQGTRLTVV.

This clone was observed a few times. The chain carries TRBV10-2 and TRBJ1-2, with D unclear. This CDR3 has 14 residues. CDR1 and CDR2 from the germline V gene are WSHSY and SAAADI. The V end lost 0 bases, the J end lost 4 bases, and 9 bases lay between the germline ends. CDR3: CASSESGYIYGYTF. CDR3 in DNA: TGCGCCAGCAGTGAGTCGGGGTACATCTATGGCTACACCTTC.

This clone occurred a few times. V and J are TRBV9 and TRBJ2-2, with 9 bases identical to TRBD1. Trimming took 0 bases from V and 5 from J; bases not matched to a gene: 8. The CDR3 runs to 17 residues. The V gene's germline CDR1 is SGDLS and CDR2 YYNGEE. The CDR3 sequence is CASSVAPPTGGTGELFF. The CDR3 nucleotides are TGTGCCAGCAGCGTAGCCCCTCCGACAGGGGGTACCGGGGAGCTGTTTTTT. Full variable domain (missing parts from reference TRBV9 and TRBJ2-2): DSGVTQTPKHLITATGQRVTLRCSPRSGDLSVYWYQQSLDQGLQFLIQYYNGEERAKGNILERFSAQQFPDLHSELNLSSLELGDSALYFCASSVAPPTGGTGELFFGEGSRLTVL.

The rearrangement uses TRBV6-6 and TRBJ1-6, with D uncertain. This CDR3 is built from 15 residues. Germline CDR1 and CDR2: MNHNY and SVGAGI (reference sequence). Trimming took 6 bases from V and 0 from J, leaving 9 bases between them. In nucleotides, the CDR3 is TGTGCCAGCAGGGAGACGCACTCCTATAATTCACCCCTCCACTTT. It specifies CASRETHSYNSPLHF.

V and J are TRBV29-1 and TRBJ2-5; D might be TRBD1 (5 bases). CDR3 length: 11 residues. Germline CDR1 and CDR2: SQVTM and ANQGSEA. CDR3 protein: CRAGMEETQYF. CDR3 nucleotides: TGCAGGGCAGGGATGGAGGAGACCCAGTACTTC.

In this sample, this clone turned up a few times. The V gene is TRBV30, the J gene TRBJ2-2; tentatively, D is TRBD1 (6 bases). The V end lost 3 bases, the J end lost 4 bases, and 6 bases lay between the germline ends. The CDR3 consists of 12 residues. CDR1 GTSNPN and CDR2 SVGIG come from the germline V gene (reference sequence). This chain's CDR3 is CAWRDSTGELFF. The DNA for the CDR3 is TGTGCCTGGAGGGACAGCACCGGGGAGCTGTTTTTT.